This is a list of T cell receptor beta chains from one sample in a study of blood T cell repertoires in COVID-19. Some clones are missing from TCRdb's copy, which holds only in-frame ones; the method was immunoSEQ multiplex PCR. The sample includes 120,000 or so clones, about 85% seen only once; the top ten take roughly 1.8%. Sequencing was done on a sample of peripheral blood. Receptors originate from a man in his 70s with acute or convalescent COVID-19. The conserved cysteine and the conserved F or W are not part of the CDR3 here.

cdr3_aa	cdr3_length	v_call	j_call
ASILGGGNEQY	11	TRBV5-6	TRBJ2-7
ASSLAFGTGIPEQY	14	TRBV5-1	TRBJ2-7
ATSVADTQY	9	TRBV24-1	TRBJ2-3
ASSLTGQPNYGYT	13	TRBV5-1	TRBJ1-2
ASRQGRNTEAF	11	TRBV2	TRBJ1-1
SARSQTQY	8	TRBV20-1	TRBJ2-5
AWSVSGEGFSGANVLT	16	TRBV30	TRBJ2-6
ASSGTKSGANVLT	13	TRBV2	TRBJ2-6
ASTSGGSPYNEQF	13	TRBV2	TRBJ2-1
ASSPGTGGYEQY	12	TRBV5-4	TRBJ2-7
ASSSSGGDYEQY	12	TRBV5-4	TRBJ2-7
ASSQVGGAANEKLF	14	TRBV3-1/TRBV3-2	TRBJ1-4
AIRRTANTEAF	11	TRBV10-3	TRBJ1-1
ASSLADTGTTLYTEAF	16	TRBV5-5	TRBJ1-1
ASSQALGSGGYQETQY	16	TRBV4-2	TRBJ2-5
ASRDRGPYEQY	11	TRBV6-5	TRBJ2-7
ASSWRLAGAYEQY	13	TRBV5-6	TRBJ2-7
ASSIWTGTNEQY	12	TRBV5-1	TRBJ2-7
ASSLAGGTAF	10	TRBV12-3/TRBV12-4	TRBJ1-1
ASSRDSYNEQF	11	TRBV6-5	TRBJ2-1
ASSLWQGAYEQY	12	TRBV28	TRBJ2-7
ASSLQASYEQY	11	TRBV5-1	TRBJ2-7
ASRHGGLNTGELF	13	TRBV3-1/TRBV3-2	TRBJ2-2
ASSAGQARQETQY	13	TRBV9	TRBJ2-5
ASSLASSGGWGTEAF	15	TRBV5-1	TRBJ1-1
ASSPQGQGGQPQH	13	TRBV6-6	TRBJ1-5
ASTEGGTFANYGYT	14	TRBV6-6	TRBJ1-2
ASSLWAGGNSPLH	13	TRBV5-6	TRBJ1-6
ASSFGDNLAYEQY	13	TRBV5-1	TRBJ2-7
ASSDEVAGTETQY	13	TRBV2	TRBJ2-5
ASSDAGASSPLH	12	TRBV6-1	TRBJ1-6
ASRWGQVRPQH	11	TRBV28	TRBJ1-5
ASSLTRAGSTGELF	14	TRBV6-5	TRBJ2-2
SAATSGARTDTQY	13	TRBV29-1	TRBJ2-3
ASSLEASGRYNEQF	14	TRBV11-3	TRBJ2-1
ALVYSNQPQH	10	TRBV14	TRBJ1-5
ASSVGHITYEQY	12	TRBV9	TRBJ2-7
ASSPLADSGNTIY	13	TRBV18	TRBJ1-3
ASSIAGAAHEQY	12	TRBV21-1	TRBJ2-7
ASSHPSTSGASKNIQY	16	TRBV4-1	TRBJ2-4
ASRLRTGMQGTQY	13	TRBV2	TRBJ2-3
AISGRLGRRNTEAF	14	TRBV10-3	TRBJ1-1
ASNTLYQEWQPQH	13	TRBV10-1	TRBJ1-5